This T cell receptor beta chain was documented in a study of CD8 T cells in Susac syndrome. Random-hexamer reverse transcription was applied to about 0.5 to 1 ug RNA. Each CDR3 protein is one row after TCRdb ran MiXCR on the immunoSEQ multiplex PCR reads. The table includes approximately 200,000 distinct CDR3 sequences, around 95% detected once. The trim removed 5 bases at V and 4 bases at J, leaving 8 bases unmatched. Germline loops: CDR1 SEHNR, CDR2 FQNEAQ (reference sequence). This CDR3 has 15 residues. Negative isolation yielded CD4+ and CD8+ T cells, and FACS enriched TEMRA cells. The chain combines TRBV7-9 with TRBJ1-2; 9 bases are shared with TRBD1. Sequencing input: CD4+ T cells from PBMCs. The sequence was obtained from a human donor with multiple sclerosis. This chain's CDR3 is CASSSRDRETYGYTF. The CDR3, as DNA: TGTGCCAGCAGCAGCCGGGACAGGGAAACCTATGGCTACACCTTC. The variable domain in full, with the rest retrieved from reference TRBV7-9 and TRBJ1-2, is DTGVSQNPRHKITKRGQNVTFRCDPISEHNRLYWYRQTLGQGPEFLTYFQNEAQLEKSRLLSDRFSAERPKGSFSTLEIQRTEQGDSAMYLCASSSRDRETYGYTFGSGTRLTVV.